These 12 T cell receptor beta chains share one sample of origin, sequenced in a study of vaccination and CD4 T cells after COVID-19. For these TCRs, the target antigens are not known. Sequencing of the DNA from cultured CD4+ T cells was carried out with the Oncomine TCR Beta short-read assay. TCRdb re-analysed the PCR reads in MiXCR, keeping a single row per CDR3 protein. The table lists about 15,000 distinct CDR3 sequences, over 50% of them singletons. Noted treatment: roughly ten-day PBMC culture with coronavirus spike peptide pools or control peptides (ViraFEST assay). Source material: CD4+ T cells from blood, cultured in vitro. The receptors here all came from a human donor who had recovered from COVID-19.

This sequence joins TRBV6-5 and TRBJ2-7; 8 bases map to TRBD2. The CDR3 has 16 amino acids. J lost 3 bases, V lost 0 bases, and 7 bases had no gene match. Germline CDR1 reads MNHEY; CDR2 reads SVGAGI. The CDR3 nucleotides read TGTGCCAGCAGTTACTCTGGCGGGGGGCCGTACTACGAGCAGTACTTC. Protein product: CASSYSGGGPYYEQYF.

The chain employs TRBV7-2 and TRBJ1-2; D is unclear. The CDR3 is 8 residues long. Trimming cost V 10 bases and J 8 bases, with 5 bases left between them. CDR1 and CDR2 (germline): SGHTA, FQGNSA. The CDR3, as DNA: TGTGCCACGGGGGGCTACACCTTC. Translating gives CATGGYTF.

The chain combines TRBV7-3 with TRBJ2-1, with D maybe TRBD1 (6 bases). V lost 1 base to trimming and J lost 1 base, with 8 bases between them. Germline V lookup: CDR1 SGHTA, CDR2 FQGTGA. The length of the CDR3 is 15 residues. CDR3 sequence reads: CASSLMQGSYNEQFF. The CDR3 bases are TGTGCCAGCAGCTTAATGCAGGGGTCCTACAATGAGCAGTTCTTC.

This clonotype was counted only a few times. The chain recombines TRBV6-1 with TRBJ2-7; TRBD2 matches at 7 bases. V was pared by 5 bases and J by 5 bases, with 12 bases of the junction left unmatched. This CDR3 is built from 15 residues. Germline CDR1 MNHNS, CDR2 SASEGT. The CDR3 loop reads CASSLLRAGDNEQYF. CDR3 in DNA: TGTGCCAGCAGTCTCCTAAGGGCGGGAGACAACGAGCAGTACTTC.

The V and J genes are TRBV27 and TRBJ2-7; D might be TRBD1 (6 bases). Looked up from germline, CDR1 is MNHEY and CDR2 is SMNVEV (reference sequence). V was trimmed by 5 bases and J by 6 bases, leaving 11 bases between them. This CDR3 is built from 12 residues. This chain's CDR3 is CASSLDSGEQYF. For the CDR3, the DNA is TGTGCCAGCAGTCTGGACAGTGGCGAGCAGTACTTC.

The chain combines TRBV20-1 with TRBJ1-3; D gene unclear. V was shortened by 4 bases and J by 4 bases, with 14 bases between the two germline ends. The CDR3 is made up of 14 amino acids. CDR1 is DFQATT and CDR2 is SNEGSKA in the germline V gene (reference sequence). The CDR3 reads CSATAPGDGNTIYF. CDR3 coding DNA: TGCAGTGCTACAGCCCCAGGTGACGGAAACACCATATATTTT.

This clonotype has a single count. This chain links TRBV5-1 with TRBJ1-2; D ambiguous. The CDR3 is 13 residues long. Germline values: CDR1 SGHRS, CDR2 YFSETQ. Trimming stripped 0 bases from V and 9 bases from J, with 12 bases between. For the CDR3, the DNA is TGCGCCAGCAGCTTGGATCGGGGATTGAGCTACACCTTC. Translated, it gives CASSLDRGLSYTF.

The V call is TRBV14, the J call TRBJ1-2; no firm D call. CDR3 size: 13 residues. Germline V gene data show CDR1 as SGHDN and CDR2 as FVKESK. Trimming took off 4 bases at V and 4 bases at J, with 10 bases between the two ends. CDR3 DNA: TGTGCCAGCAGCCCAACAACTAGCTATGGCTACACCTTC. Translation gives CASSPTTSYGYTF.

This sequence joins TRBV6-1 and TRBJ1-5; 7 bases match TRBD1. Germline CDR1 and CDR2: MNHNS and SASEGT. This CDR3 is 15 amino acids long. The ends lost 3 bases at V and 2 bases at J; junction bases unmatched: 4. DNA for the CDR3: TGTGCCAGCAGTGATTTCACAGGGGGCAATCAGCCCCAGCATTTT. It is translated as CASSDFTGGNQPQHF.

In its sample, this clonotype was seen a few times. V and J are TRBV11-2 and TRBJ1-2; D unclear. V was pared by 5 bases and J by 2 bases, with 12 bases between. The CDR3 sequence is 14 residues long. The germline gives CDR1 SGHAT, CDR2 FQNNGV. The CDR3, as DNA: TGTGCCAGCAGCCTCCAGATGGCGAACTATGGCTACACCTTC. Translation gives CASSLQMANYGYTF.

J is TRBJ1-3 and V is TRBV5-1; 11 positions match TRBD1. In germline, CDR1 is SGHRS, CDR2 YFSETQ. The V segment lost 3 bases and the J segment 4 bases; nucleotides outside the gene matches: 3. This CDR3 contains 15 residues. The CDR3 DNA reads as TGCGCCAGCAGCTCGGGACAGGGGGACGGAAACACCATATATTTT. Protein: CASSSGQGDGNTIYF.

CDR3 amino acids: CASSYEQGGNYGYTF. The CDR3 DNA reads as TGTGCCAGCAGTTACGAGCAGGGTGGGAACTATGGCTACACCTTC. V is TRBV6-5 and J is TRBJ1-2; a possible D gene is TRBD1 (5 bases). V was shortened by 2 bases and J by 2 bases, with 12 bases between the two germline ends. Looked up from germline, CDR1 is MNHEY and CDR2 is SVGAGI. This CDR3 is 15 amino acids long.